These T cell receptor beta chains were read from a single sample in a study of PD-1 blockade in classical Hodgkin lymphoma. The method was immunoSEQ multiplex PCR; TCRdb's version includes in-frame clones alone and lacks a portion of them. The sample yields fewer than 7,500 clones, around three quarters seen once. The sequencing here drew on peripheral blood mononuclear cells (PBMCs), taken at baseline. These receptors all come from a human donor with classical Hodgkin lymphoma. Both conserved end residues are part of each CDR3. Each record gives: D gene, clone size, V gene, J gene, CDR3 DNA, CDR3 protein. The D gene is left open where the match is weak. Size is stated for part of the rows, as once, few or many counts, or as a class when the clone is expanded.

>TRBD1|.|TRBV10-3|TRBJ2-7
TGTGCCATCAGTGGGCCCGGGACAGGGAGTACCTACGAGCAGTACTTC
CAISGPGTGSTYEQYF
>.|.|TRBV18|TRBJ2-7
TGTGCCAGCAGGAGCGGTACCTCCTACGAGCAGTACTTC
CASRSGTSYEQYF
>.|.|TRBV9|TRBJ1-3
TGTGCCAGCAGCCACGGGAGTTGGGAAGCCCGCTCTGGAAACACCATATATTTT
CASSHGSWEARSGNTIYF
>.|.|TRBV2|TRBJ1-6
TGTGCCAGCAGCATTAGGGGGGGCCGGGATAATTCACCCCTCCACTTT
CASSIRGGRDNSPLHF
>TRBD1|.|TRBV25-1|TRBJ2-5
TGTGCCAGCAGTGAAACCGGGACAGCTCAAGAGACCCAGTACTTC
CASSETGTAQETQYF
>.|.|TRBV15|TRBJ2-3
TGTGCCACCAGCGGCGGATCCACAGATACGCAGTATTTT
CATSGGSTDTQYF
>.|.|TRBV7-8|TRBJ2-7
TGTGCCAGCAGCTTAGATGCCTACGAGCAGTACTTC
CASSLDAYEQYF
>.|.|TRBV29-1|TRBJ1-1
TGCAGCGTACATTTAGGGACTGAAGCTTTCTTT
CSVHLGTEAFF
>TRBD2|.|TRBV19|TRBJ2-1
TGTGCCAGTAGTGTAAGGACTAGCGGCAATGAGCAGTTCTTC
CASSVRTSGNEQFF
>TRBD2|few|TRBV28|TRBJ2-5
TGTGCCAGCAGTTTCCGGGAGGGCCGGGAGACCCAGTACTTC
CASSFREGRETQYF
>TRBD2|.|TRBV2|TRBJ2-5
TGTGCCAGCTGGCCGGAACCAGCGGGAGGGTTAGAGACCCAGTACTTC
CASWPEPAGGLETQYF
>.|.|TRBV5-1|TRBJ1-1
TGCGCCAGCAGCTTGTTGGCAGGGATATCTGAAGCTTTCTTT
CASSLLAGISEAFF
>.|.|TRBV6-1|TRBJ1-5
TGTGCCAGCAGTGAAGTTCTGGGGGCGAAGCCCCAGCATTTT
CASSEVLGAKPQHF
>.|once|TRBV29-1|TRBJ2-2
TGCAGCGTTGTACCCAGGATATCGAACACCGGGGAGCTGTTTTTT
CSVVPRISNTGELFF
>.|.|TRBV2|TRBJ2-7
TGTGCCAGCAGTGAAGCGCTTCAGCACGAGCAGTACTTC
CASSEALQHEQYF
>.|.|TRBV9|TRBJ2-1
TGTGCCAGCAGCGAACAGGGAAACTACAATGAGCAGTTCTTC
CASSEQGNYNEQFF